This T cell receptor (beta chain) was obtained from a study of blood T cells in healthy people across ages. Through a sample-barcoded 5' primer and a J-beta primer mix, a second PCR was run for 7 to 11 cycles. A single record per CDR3 protein comes from TCRdb applying MiXCR to the 5' RACE reads. The table shows 800,000 or so distinct CDR3 sequences, with 60% to 80% occurring only once. The clonotype comes from a young man in good health. Sequences were obtained from blood.

CDR3 residues: CASTAGGGETQYF. In DNA form, the CDR3 reads TGTGCCAGCACTGCAGGGGGAGGAGAGACCCAGTACTTC. The rearrangement links TRBV12-3 or TRBV12-4 to TRBJ2-5; a weak D match, TRBD1 (7 bases). The length of the CDR3 is 13 residues. V lost 7 bases to trimming and J lost 4 bases, with 13 bases between them.